One and the same sample provided the 12 T cell receptor beta chains below, sequenced in a study of cytomegalovirus exposure and HLA in healthy donors. The PCR had 60 Vbeta and 13 Jbeta primers. Sequenced by immunoSEQ multiplex PCR; TCRdb stores in-frame clones only, minus some. Of around 90,000 clones listed, about nine tenths are singletons. The sample comprised PBMCs. Source of these receptors: a man aged 25-45 years in good health and CMV-seropositive.

J is TRBJ2-3 and V is TRBV19; a weak D match, TRBD2 (5 bases). CDR3 length: 11 amino acids. Germline CDR1 and CDR2: LNHDA and SQIVND (reference sequence). Trimming cost V 9 bases and J 4 bases, with 8 bases left between them. The CDR3 sequence: CASRRSDTQYF. In DNA, the CDR3 is TGTGCCAGCCGGAGGTCAGATACGCAGTATTTT.

The genes are TRBV15 and TRBJ1-1; unclear D gene. Germline loops: CDR1 LNHNV, CDR2 YYDKDF (reference sequence). The CDR3 totals 14 residues. The germline V and J ends were trimmed by 0 bases and 5 bases, with 10 bases remaining between them. The CDR3: CATSRDRGQTEAFF. The CDR3 DNA reads as TGTGCCACCAGCAGAGATCGAGGGCAGACTGAAGCTTTCTTT.

The CDR3 region is CASSLEISGSRNEQFF. CDR3 coding DNA: TGTGCCAGCAGCTTGGAAATTAGCGGTTCACGCAATGAGCAGTTCTTC. The V call is TRBV5-4, the J call TRBJ2-1, with a tentative D call TRBD2 (6 bases). The CDR3 consists of 16 residues. The germline V and J ends were trimmed by 0 bases and 6 bases, with 16 bases remaining between them. The germline gives CDR1 SGHNT, CDR2 YYREEE (reference sequence). The complete variable domain, with remaining parts taken from reference TRBV5-4 and TRBJ2-1, reads ETGVTQSPTHLIKTRGQQVTLRCSSQSGHNTVSWYQQALGQGPQFIFQYYREEENGRGNFPPRFSGLQFPNYSSELNVNALELDDSALYLCASSLEISGSRNEQFFGPGTRLTVL.

The chain uses TRBV28 and TRBJ1-2, with TRBD1 matching over 7 bases. CDR3 length: 16 amino acids. The ends lost 7 bases at V and 1 base at J; junction bases unmatched: 12. Germline V CDR1 and CDR2: MDHEN, SYDVKM. The CDR3 DNA sequence: TGTGCCAGCATAACGACCAACAGGGGATTTAACTATGGCTACACCTTC. Residues: CASITTNRGFNYGYTF.

This rearrangement joins TRBV28 to TRBJ1-2; 9 positions agree with TRBD1. The germline V gene encodes CDR1 MDHEN and CDR2 SYDVKM. CDR3 length: 14 residues. Trimming removed 4 bases from V and 5 bases from J; junction bases left unmatched: 5. CDR3 nucleotides: TGTGCCAGCAGTTCCGGACAGGGGCAGTATGGCTACACCTTC. It is translated as CASSSGQGQYGYTF.

This chain uses TRBV28 with TRBJ1-5, with 7 nucleotides matching TRBD1. This CDR3 spans 15 amino acids. The J segment lost 3 bases and the V segment lost 5 bases, leaving 7 bases of the junction unmatched. Germline CDR1 MDHEN, CDR2 SYDVKM. In DNA, the CDR3 is TGTGCCAGCAGTGGGGCGACAGGGTACAATCAGCCCCAGCATTTT. Its protein is CASSGATGYNQPQHF.

The chain has TRBV7-2 and TRBJ2-7; 9 bases are shared with TRBD2. V lost 8 bases and J lost 0; bases outside the gene matches: 5. CDR3 length equals 14 residues. CDR1 and CDR2 (germline): SGHTA, FQGNSA. Here the CDR3 reads CASRLAGSSYEQYF. CDR3 DNA: TGTGCCAGCCGGCTAGCGGGGAGCTCCTACGAGCAGTACTTC.

In regard to this clone: The junction departs from the called germline gene at one end, perhaps through a read error. The CDR3 loop reads CASSLGGVKQETQYF. The CDR3 nucleotides read TGTGCTAGCAGCTTAGGGGGGGTCAAACAAGAGACCCAGTACTTC. This chain links TRBV7-7 with TRBJ2-5; a possible D gene is TRBD2 (7 bases). The CDR3 runs to 15 residues. Germline V CDR1 and CDR2: SSHAT, FNYEAQ (reference sequence).

The CDR3 loop reads CASSPGQTGANVLTF. The CDR3 DNA is TGCGCCAGCAGCCCCGGACAAACCGGGGCCAACGTCCTGACTTTC. The rearrangement uses TRBV5-1 and TRBJ2-6; possible D gene TRBD1, 5 bases. Trimming left V 4 bases short and J 4 bases short, with 12 bases between. Looked up from germline, CDR1 is SGHRS and CDR2 is YFSETQ. The CDR3 is 15 amino acids.

The chain joins TRBV18 to TRBJ1-3; D call uncertain. The germline gives CDR1 KGHSH, CDR2 LQKENI. V was cut by 1 base and J by 0 bases, with 13 bases left in between. The CDR3 covers 17 residues. In DNA form, the CDR3 reads TGTGCCAGCTCACCACAGAGCCCGAGGAACTCTGGAAACACCATATATTTT. It codes for CASSPQSPRNSGNTIYF.

The gene calls are TRBV10-2 and TRBJ1-1, with D possibly matching TRBD1 (6 bases). V was shortened by 1 base and J by 4 bases, with 10 bases between the two germline ends. This CDR3 is 14 amino acids long. The V gene's germline CDR1 is WSHSY and CDR2 SAAADI. In DNA, the CDR3 is TGCGCCAGCAGTGAGTGGGGGCCGCGCACTGAAGCTTTCTTT. Residues: CASSEWGPRTEAFF.

This rearrangement joins TRBV7-6 to TRBJ1-2, with 9 positions matching TRBD1. This CDR3 is built from 14 residues. With 2 bases clipped from V and 8 bases from J, the junction kept 6 bases outside the gene matches. Germline V CDR1 and CDR2: SGHVS, FNYEAQ. CDR3 sequence (DNA): TGTGCCAGCAGCTTAATGGGACAGGGCCAGGGCTACACCTTC. Protein product: CASSLMGQGQGYTF.